This TCR beta chain emerged from a study of blood T cell repertoires in COVID-19. Study as a whole: The samples span acute and convalescent COVID-19 from the United States, Italy and Spain. Sources were T cells, B-cell-depleted T cells, or PBMCs; the material itself was cDNA or gDNA.

There are a few counts of this clone. As handled by the study authors: Nucleated cell number was recorded as an estimate derived from reference gene primer amplification. Some clones are missing from TCRdb's copy, which holds only in-frame ones; the method was immunoSEQ multiplex PCR. V and J calls and clone size are those listed in that table; D and trimming were worked out from the DNA. The profile shows about 120,000 clones, 65% to 90% of them singletons. J lost 7 bases, V lost 0 bases, and 5 bases had no gene match. Germline CDR1 reads KGHSH; CDR2 reads LQKENI. There are 14 residues in the CDR3. V gene TRBV18 combines with J gene TRBJ1-2; 7 positions match TRBD1. Input material: peripheral blood. The TCR comes from a woman aged 80 or over with acute or convalescent COVID-19. CDR3 sequence: CASSPPNRGGGYTF. The CDR3 DNA sequence: TGTGCCAGCTCACCACCAAACAGGGGCGGTGGCTACACCTTC.